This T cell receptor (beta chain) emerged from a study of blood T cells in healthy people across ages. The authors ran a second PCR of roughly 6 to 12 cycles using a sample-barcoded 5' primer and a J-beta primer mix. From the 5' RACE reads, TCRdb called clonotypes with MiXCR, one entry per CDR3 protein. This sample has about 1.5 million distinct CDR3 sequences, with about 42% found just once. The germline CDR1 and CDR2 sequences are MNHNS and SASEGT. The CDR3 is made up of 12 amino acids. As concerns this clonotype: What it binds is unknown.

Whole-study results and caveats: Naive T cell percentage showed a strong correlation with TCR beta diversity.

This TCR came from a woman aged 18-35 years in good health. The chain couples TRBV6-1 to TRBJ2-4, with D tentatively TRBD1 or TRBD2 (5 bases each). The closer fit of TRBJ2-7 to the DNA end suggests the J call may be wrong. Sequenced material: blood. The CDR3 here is CAITGARYEQYF. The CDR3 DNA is TGTGCCATCACCGGGGCCCGTTACGAGCAGTACTTC.